This TCR beta chain came from a study of T cell repertoires in cytomegalovirus infection. On the study more broadly: Public TCR beta signatures were indicative of both CMV infection and a matching HLA type. Overall study findings and caveats: Carriers of CMV plus the relevant HLA were identified by cumulative public TCR beta family frequency. CMV-specific HLA-C-restricted TCR beta clonotypes dominated the ex vivo response.

One entry per CDR3 protein results from TCRdb running MiXCR on the reads. Among a few hundred thousand distinct CDR3 sequences listed, about a sixth were seen once. CDR3 length: 15 amino acids. CDR1 is DFQATT, CDR2 SNEGSKA, per germline (reference sequence). Trimming pared 0 bases from V and 8 bases from J, leaving 16 bases between. To note about this clonotype: Its target is unknown.

The chain has TRBV20-1 and TRBJ1-4; tentatively, D is TRBD1 (6 bases). This TCR was sampled from a human donor in good health (CMV status not recorded). Some clones in this sample may be carry-over from other donors' samples. Sample: PBMCs. CDR3 in DNA: TGCAGTGCTAGAGATTCGAGGGGGAGTGAGGAAAAACTGTTTTTT. Its protein is CSARDSRGSEEKLFF.